The sequence of this T cell receptor beta chain was determined in a study of blood T cells in healthy people across ages. The use of a sample-barcoded 5' primer and a J-beta primer mix characterized a second PCR of roughly 6 to 11 cycles. TCRdb analysed the 5' RACE reads with MiXCR anew, one entry per CDR3 protein. The repertoire includes hundreds of thousands of distinct CDR3 sequences, roughly 44% of them detected once, and about 19% sits in the top ten. This clonotype was detected ten times or more. Antigen: not known. Study findings and constraints: Naive and antigen-experienced cells could not be conclusively compared, given unsorted PBMCs. Per million T cells, TCR beta diversity dropped about linearly as age rose.

Sequencing used blood. This TCR was recovered from a man aged 55 to 70 in good health.

This CDR3 is CASSSRDPTTSPVTYEQYF. CDR3 DNA: TGTGCCAGCAGCTCTAGAGACCCTACGACTTCCCCTGTTACCTACGAGCAGTACTTC. V usage is TRBV7-6 and J usage is TRBJ2-7, with D unclear. Trimming shortened V by 4 bases and J by 2 bases, and 27 bases separated the two germline ends. The germline V gene encodes CDR1 SGHVS and CDR2 FNYEAQ. This CDR3 is built from 19 residues.